The clone carrying this T cell receptor (beta chain) was found once. Its antigen is undetermined. A read error may produce the germline difference seen at one junction end. The CDR3 has 16 residues. Germline values: CDR1 DFQATT, CDR2 SNEGSKA (reference sequence). Constant-region reverse primers amplified full-length variable regions, followed by semi-nested Nested Universal Primer A PCR. TCRdb called the 5' RACE reads again in MiXCR, with one record for every CDR3 protein. The data hold over 25,000 distinct CDR3 sequences, with over 20% observed a single time. General study points: In terms of TCR gene usage, tumor memory CD4+ T cells clustered together with blood and lymph node memory CD4+ cells, as well as with lymph node naive CD4+ cells. The larger cohort examined one V-J beta rearrangement, not whole repertoires. Tumor-infiltrating Treg TCR alpha and beta sequences overlapped most with tumor naive CD4+ T cells, then blood naive.

Cells sorted as Tregs were CD4+, CD25+ and CD127-/low. This TCR came from a female donor with breast cancer. Sequences were obtained from tumor-infiltrating Tregs sorted from the breast tumor. V is TRBV20-1 and J is TRBJ2-7; possibly TRBD2 for D (6 bases). Here the CDR3 reads CSALTEGRDRSCEQYF. CDR3 nucleotides: TGCAGTGCTCTAACCGAGGGGCGGGACCGCTCCTGCGAGCAGTACTTC.